The 21 T cell receptor beta chains listed next were all sequenced from one sample in a study of T cell repertoires in cytomegalovirus infection. One entry per CDR3 protein results from TCRdb running MiXCR on the reads. The sample holds 550,000 to 850,000 distinct CDR3 sequences, roughly 33% seen once. Which antigens these TCRs recognize remains unknown. The source material was cultured PBMCs, sampled from culture after CMV antigen stimulation. The source of these receptors is a human donor in good health (CMV status not recorded). Some clones in this sample may be carry-over from other donors' samples.

This chain joins TRBV11-2 and TRBJ1-6; no definite D call. The CDR3 has 14 residues. Per germline, CDR1 SGHAT and CDR2 FQNNGV. The germline V and J ends were trimmed by 3 bases and 9 bases, with 12 bases remaining between them. The CDR3 DNA reads TGTGCCAGCAGCTTGAGTGCGTCAGTTTCACCCCTCCACTTT. It specifies CASSLSASVSPLHF. Filled out from reference TRBV11-2 and TRBJ1-6, the complete variable domain reads EAGVAQSPRYKIIEKRQSVAFWCNPISGHATLYWYQQILGQGPKLLIQFQNNGVVDDSQLPKDRFSAERLKGVDSTLKIQPAKLEDSAVYLCASSLSASVSPLHFGNGTRLTVT.

The chain employs TRBV7-6 and TRBJ2-7; D possibly corresponds to TRBD1 (5 bases). Trimming stripped 3 bases from V and 4 bases from J, with 16 bases between. The CDR3 runs 15 residues. Germline V gene data show CDR1 as SGHVS and CDR2 as FNYEAQ. The CDR3 DNA is TGTGCCAGCAGCTTGGCCCTGGACACAAGATACGAGCAGTACTTC. This codes for CASSLALDTRYEQYF. The variable domain in full, completed from reference TRBV7-6 and TRBJ2-7, reads GAGVSQSPRYKVTKRGQDVALRCDPISGHVSLYWYRQALGQGPEFLTYFNYEAQQDKSGLPNDRFSAERPEGSISTLTIQRTEQRDSAMYRCASSLALDTRYEQYFGPGTRLTVT.

The rearrangement joins TRBV19 to TRBJ1-5; TRBD1 matches at 8 bases. Germline V CDR1 and CDR2: LNHDA, SQIVND (reference sequence). CDR3 length: 15 residues. V dropped 5 bases and J dropped 2; count of bases not matched to a gene: 5. The CDR3 DNA reads as TGTGCCAGTAGTTCCAGGGGGCGCGGCAATCAGCCCCAGCATTTT. It specifies CASSSRGRGNQPQHF.

The CDR3 coding sequence is TGTGCCAGCAGTTCAACACTAGCGGGAGCCGAGCAGTACTTC. Encoded protein: CASSSTLAGAEQYF. This chain joins TRBV27 and TRBJ2-7; TRBD2 matches at 11 bases. Per the germline V gene, CDR1 is MNHEY and CDR2 is SMNVEV (reference sequence). V lost 4 bases to trimming and J lost 6 bases; unmatched junction nucleotides: 5. The CDR3 consists of 14 residues.

This clonotype was seen many times. The chain combines TRBV7-2 with TRBJ2-3; no clear D gene. Trimming removed 3 bases at V and 6 bases at J, with 10 bases between. Germline V lookup: CDR1 SGHTA, CDR2 FQGNSA. CDR3 length equals 13 residues. CDR3 bases: TGTGCCAGCAGCTTTGGGCTCAGGGATACGCAGTATTTT. This sequence encodes CASSFGLRDTQYF.

This clonotype was observed at least ten times. The chain uses TRBV7-2 and TRBJ2-1; D gene uncertain. There are 14 residues in the CDR3. Germline CDR1 and CDR2: SGHTA and FQGNSA. The V end was cut by 3 bases, the J end by 0 bases, with 6 bases between. Here the CDR3 DNA reads TGTGCCAGCAGCTTGGGGTACTCCTACAATGAGCAGTTCTTC. Translation gives CASSLGYSYNEQFF.

This chain connects TRBV10-3 to TRBJ2-1; D not resolved. CDR1 is ENHRY and CDR2 is SYGVKD in the germline V gene. Trimming removed 2 bases from V and 4 bases from J, with 9 bases in between. The CDR3 is 14 residues long. DNA of the CDR3: TGTGCCATCAGTGAGGCTAGGGATTACAATGAGCAGTTCTTC. The encoded protein is CAISEARDYNEQFF.

About this clonotype: The junction and the germline gene differ at one end; a read error may be behind it. The chain is built from TRBV10-2 and TRBJ2-3; the D gene is possibly TRBD2 (6 bases). The germline gives CDR1 WSHSY, CDR2 SAAADI. The CDR3 is made up of 14 amino acids. CDR3 DNA sequence: TGCGCCAGCAGTCGGGGGAAGAGCACAGATACGAAGTATTTT. Amino acids: CASSRGKSTDTKYF.

The chain carries TRBV29-1 and TRBJ2-1, with D possibly TRBD2 on 6 matching bases. V was pared by 0 bases and J by 7 bases, with 7 bases between. The CDR3 length is 12 residues. Looked up from germline, CDR1 is SQVTM and CDR2 is ANQGSEA. CDR3 DNA: TGCAGCGTTGAAGAGGGGGGAAATGAGCAGTTCTTC. Translating it yields CSVEEGGNEQFF.

In this sample, this clonotype turned up a few times. The chain links TRBV27 to TRBJ1-5; unclear D gene. The CDR3 sequence is 15 residues long. CDR1 is MNHEY, CDR2 SMNVEV, per germline (reference sequence). Between the trimmed V and J ends, which lost 3 bases and 3 bases, there was a span of 12 bases. The CDR3 spells CASSFRVGFNQPQHF. The CDR3 DNA is TGTGCCAGCAGTTTTAGGGTTGGTTTCAATCAGCCCCAGCATTTT.

This clonotype was seen a handful of times. This rearrangement joins TRBV7-2 to TRBJ2-3; no clear D gene. Trimming cost V 1 base and J 5 bases, with 13 bases left between them. The CDR3 is 15 residues long. Germline lookup yields CDR1 SGHTA and CDR2 FQGNSA. The CDR3 region has the DNA TGTGCCAGCAGCTTAGTACCCACCCTGCTAGATACGCAGTATTTT. As protein: CASSLVPTLLDTQYF.

A single count supports this clonotype. The chain employs TRBV7-6 and TRBJ1-5; unclear D gene. The CDR3 spans 12 residues. Germline V gives CDR1 SGHVS, CDR2 FNYEAQ. V lost 1 base and J 9 bases, leaving 7 bases between the germline ends. CDR3: CASSLGFGPQHF. In DNA form, the CDR3 reads TGTGCCAGCAGCTTAGGTTTTGGGCCCCAGCATTTT.

As regards this clonotype: An end of the junction does not agree with germline; a read error may underlie this. The CDR3 sequence is CASSLRQGVGRWF. The CDR3 nucleotides read TGTGCCAGCAGTTTAAGACAGGGGGTAGGCCGGTGGTTC. The chain carries TRBV12-3 or TRBV12-4 and TRBJ2-7, with TRBD1 identical over 9 bases. The CDR3 spans 13 residues.

The chain is built from TRBV10-3 and TRBJ2-3; TRBD1 agrees at 7 bases. This CDR3 has 14 amino acids. The germline gives CDR1 ENHRY, CDR2 SYGVKD. The trim removed 2 bases at V and 3 bases at J, leaving 2 bases unmatched. DNA for the CDR3: TGTGCCATCAGTGAGACAGGGGAAACAGATACGCAGTATTTT. Amino acids: CAISETGETDTQYF.

This clonotype was counted between two and nine times. This sequence joins TRBV12-5 and TRBJ2-5; 10 nucleotides match TRBD1. Losses at the gene ends were 2 bases for V and 4 bases for J; bases not matched to a gene: 4. The germline V gene encodes CDR1 LGHNT and CDR2 FRNRAP. The CDR3 is made up of 15 amino acids. The CDR3: CASGLRTGGLETQYF. DNA for the CDR3: TGTGCTAGTGGTTTGCGGACAGGGGGTCTAGAGACCCAGTACTTC.

The chain combines TRBV6-2 or TRBV6-3 with TRBJ2-1, with 12 bases lining up with TRBD2. CDR1 and CDR2 from the germline V gene are MNHEY and SVGEGT. This CDR3 has 16 residues. The junction had 6 bases not matched to a gene; V was cut back by 5 bases and J by 4 bases. CDR3 region: CASSTRLAGDYNEQFF. CDR3 DNA: TGTGCCAGCAGTACCCGACTAGCGGGGGATTACAATGAGCAGTTCTTC.

There are many counts of this clonotype. This chain joins TRBV7-8 and TRBJ2-1; 8 bases fit TRBD2. From germline, CDR1 is SGHVS and CDR2 FQNEAQ. The CDR3 totals 16 residues. Trimming removed 1 base from V and 6 bases from J; junction bases left unmatched: 8. CDR3 sequence (DNA): TGTGCCAGCAGCTTAGGGTCAGCGGGGGCCCCCAATGAGCAGTTCTTC. Its translation is CASSLGSAGAPNEQFF.

The J gene is TRBJ1-3, the V gene TRBV7-6; D remains ambiguous. Germline-derived CDR1 and CDR2 are SGHVS and FNYEAQ. The V and J ends lost 9 bases and 0 bases respectively, with 15 bases between them. CDR3 size: 15 residues. The CDR3: CASPPVGDSGNTIYF. CDR3 DNA sequence: TGTGCCAGTCCCCCTGTTGGGGACTCTGGAAACACCATATATTTT.

This clonotype was detected only a few times. V usage is TRBV27 and J usage is TRBJ2-7; D uncertain. This CDR3 is 13 amino acids long. The germline gives CDR1 MNHEY, CDR2 SMNVEV (reference sequence). Trimming took off 6 bases at V and 3 bases at J, with 12 bases between the two ends. The CDR3 bases are TGTGCCAGCAGACTACGTGGCGGCTACGAGCAGTACTTC. This codes for CASRLRGGYEQYF.

This clonotype was counted between two and nine times. V usage is TRBV29-1 and J usage is TRBJ1-1; no reliable D call. The CDR3 loop spans 13 amino acids. Germline V CDR1 and CDR2: SQVTM, ANQGSEA. V lost 4 bases and J 0 bases, leaving 9 bases between the germline ends. CDR3 protein: CSVAGRLNTEAFF. CDR3 nucleotide sequence: TGCAGCGTTGCTGGCAGGCTGAACACTGAAGCTTTCTTT.

The chain's CDR3 is CSVTQGGSGNTIYF. DNA of the CDR3: TGCAGTGTAACCCAAGGTGGCTCTGGAAACACCATATATTTT. The chain combines TRBV20-1 with TRBJ1-3; D is undetermined. Germline lookup yields CDR1 DFQATT and CDR2 SNEGSKA (reference sequence). Trimming left V 7 bases short and J 0 bases short, with 13 bases between. This CDR3 is built from 14 residues.